Listed below are T cell receptor beta chains from one sample, sequenced in a study of siplizumab effects on memory and regulatory T cells. TCRdb keeps only in-frame clones here, not all; method: immunoSEQ multiplex PCR. This repertoire shows more than 50,000 clones, 80% to 95% found once; its top ten account for less than 45%. The material sequenced was CD8+ T cells sorted from blood. Receptors were obtained from a human donor in good health. CDR3s include the opening cysteine and the closing phenylalanine or tryptophan. D genes are given only for firm matches. Clone size is stated in some rows and not others, as once, few, many or a class when expanded.

V gene: TRBV12-5; CDR3 length: 16; D gene: .; clone size: once; J gene: TRBJ1-3; CDR3 protein: CASGLDRVYSGNTIYF; CDR3 DNA: TGTGCTAGTGGTTTGGACAGGGTTTACTCTGGAAACACCATATATTTT
V gene: TRBV28; CDR3 length: 14; D gene: .; clone size: .; J gene: TRBJ1-1; CDR3 protein: CASSFPGWGDEAFF; CDR3 DNA: TGTGCCAGCAGTTTCCCTGGGTGGGGAGATGAAGCTTTCTTT
V gene: TRBV4-2; CDR3 length: 16; D gene: TRBD2; clone size: .; J gene: TRBJ2-1; CDR3 protein: CASSQGGRLAGVEQFF; CDR3 DNA: TGTGCCAGCAGCCAAGGGGGGAGACTAGCGGGCGTTGAGCAGTTCTTC
V gene: TRBV5-6; CDR3 length: 16; D gene: TRBD1; clone size: .; J gene: TRBJ1-1; CDR3 protein: CASSPGQGRLNTEAFF; CDR3 DNA: TGTGCCAGCAGCCCGGGACAGGGACGATTGAACACTGAAGCTTTCTTT
V gene: TRBV29-1; CDR3 length: 14; D gene: TRBD1; clone size: .; J gene: TRBJ2-7; CDR3 protein: CSVEDGQGAYEQYF; CDR3 DNA: TGCAGCGTTGAAGACGGACAGGGAGCCTACGAGCAGTACTTC
V gene: TRBV29-1; CDR3 length: 12; D gene: .; clone size: .; J gene: TRBJ1-1; CDR3 protein: CSVGASNTEAFF; CDR3 DNA: TGCAGCGTGGGGGCCTCGAACACTGAAGCTTTCTTT
V gene: TRBV19; CDR3 length: 13; D gene: .; clone size: .; J gene: TRBJ2-7; CDR3 protein: CASSTGITYEQYF; CDR3 DNA: TGTGCCAGTAGTACCGGGATAACCTACGAGCAGTACTTC
V gene: TRBV13; CDR3 length: 13; D gene: TRBD2; clone size: .; J gene: TRBJ2-7; CDR3 protein: CASSPGRSYEQYF; CDR3 DNA: TGTGCCAGCAGCCCCGGGAGGTCCTACGAGCAGTACTTC
V gene: TRBV7-2; CDR3 length: 18; D gene: TRBD2; clone size: .; J gene: TRBJ2-2; CDR3 protein: CASSLGLGGGPNTGELFF; CDR3 DNA: TGTGCCAGCAGCTTGGGACTAGGCGGGGGGCCCAACACCGGGGAGCTGTTTTTT
V gene: TRBV28; CDR3 length: 14; D gene: TRBD2; clone size: .; J gene: TRBJ2-3; CDR3 protein: CASSQTSATDTQYF; CDR3 DNA: TGTGCCAGCAGTCAGACTAGCGCCACAGATACGCAGTATTTT
V gene: TRBV10-3; CDR3 length: 17; D gene: TRBD2; clone size: .; J gene: TRBJ2-7; CDR3 protein: CAISELLAGGGKYEQYF; CDR3 DNA: TGTGCCATCAGTGAGCTTCTAGCGGGAGGGGGCAAATACGAGCAGTACTTC
V gene: TRBV13; CDR3 length: 13; D gene: .; clone size: .; J gene: TRBJ2-3; CDR3 protein: CASSPPESDTQYF; CDR3 DNA: TGTGCCAGCAGCCCCCCGGAGTCAGATACGCAGTATTTT
V gene: TRBV9; CDR3 length: 16; D gene: TRBD2; clone size: .; J gene: TRBJ2-3; CDR3 protein: CASSVTSGSLTDTQYF; CDR3 DNA: TGTGCCAGCAGCGTAACTAGCGGGAGTCTTACAGATACGCAGTATTTT
V gene: TRBV30; CDR3 length: 12; D gene: TRBD2; clone size: once; J gene: TRBJ2-1; CDR3 protein: CAWSGEREGQFF; CDR3 DNA: TGTGCCTGGAGTGGGGAGCGGGAAGGGCAGTTCTTC
V gene: TRBV4-1; CDR3 length: 14; D gene: .; clone size: once; J gene: TRBJ1-5; CDR3 protein: CASSPRDANQPQHF; CDR3 DNA: TGCGCCAGCAGCCCTCGGGACGCCAATCAGCCCCAGCATTTT
V gene: TRBV7-8; CDR3 length: 12; D gene: .; clone size: .; J gene: TRBJ2-7; CDR3 protein: CASSLAPYEQYF; CDR3 DNA: TGTGCCAGCAGCTTGGCCCCCTACGAGCAGTACTTC